This entry lists 22 T cell receptor beta chains sequenced from one sample in a study of technical replicates of blood from a few donors. Sequencing was performed with immunoSEQ multiplex PCR; in TCRdb, only in-frame clones are kept and a portion is missing. Seen here are 80,000 to 100,000 clones, approximately 90% observed once, and the top ten hold 0.25% to 0.35%. The sequenced sample was T cells isolated from PBMCs. These receptors all stem from a human donor in good health.

The chain carries TRBV7-8 and TRBJ2-7; TRBD2 agrees at 9 bases. CDR3 length equals 15 residues. The trim removed 1 base at V and 3 bases at J, leaving 4 bases unmatched. Germline CDR1 is SGHVS and CDR2 is FQNEAQ. CDR3 region: CASSLGLAGFYEQYF. The CDR3 DNA reads as TGTGCCAGCAGCTTAGGCCTAGCGGGGTTCTACGAGCAGTACTTC.

V is TRBV18 and J is TRBJ1-5; 9 nucleotides agree with TRBD1. CDR1 and CDR2 (germline): KGHSH, LQKENI. This CDR3 has 14 residues. The V gene end was trimmed by 1 base and the J gene end by 7 bases; junction bases not matched to a gene: 2. The CDR3 DNA reads as TGTGCCAGCTCACCACGGACAGGGGTCCAGCCCCAGCATTTT. Translation: CASSPRTGVQPQHF.

This rearrangement joins TRBV5-1 to TRBJ2-2; no reliable D call. CDR1 is SGHRS and CDR2 is YFSETQ in the germline V gene. V lost 0 bases and J 6 bases, leaving 9 bases between the germline ends. The CDR3 loop spans 14 amino acids. CDR3 DNA sequence: TGCGCCAGCAGCTTGGCCGTGGCGGCCGGGGAGCTGTTTTTT. Protein product: CASSLAVAAGELFF.

The chain recombines TRBV7-8 with TRBJ2-2, with D unclear. Germline V gene lookup returns CDR1 SGHVS and CDR2 FQNEAQ. The CDR3 sequence is 16 residues long. V lost 1 base to trimming and J lost 6 bases, with 15 bases between them. This CDR3 is CASSLGHARSAGELFF. CDR3 sequence (DNA): TGTGCCAGCAGCTTAGGTCACGCCCGGTCCGCCGGGGAGCTGTTTTTT.

The rearrangement joins TRBV18 to TRBJ1-2; no reliable D call. The CDR3 consists of 13 residues. Looked up from germline, CDR1 is KGHSH and CDR2 is LQKENI. V shed 3 bases and J shed 4 bases, with 9 bases lying between them. For the CDR3, the DNA is TGTGCCAGCTCACCGGAGGAGGGCTATGGCTACACCTTC. Protein sequence: CASSPEEGYGYTF.

This clone occurred once. The J gene is TRBJ1-4, the V gene TRBV2, with no clear D. Germline V gives CDR1 SNHLY, CDR2 FYNNEI. The V end lost 0 bases, the J end lost 6 bases, and 11 bases lay between the germline ends. CDR3 length equals 15 residues. The CDR3, as DNA: TGTGCCAGCAGTGAAGCGCGTATCAACTATGAAAAACTGTTTTTT. Its protein is CASSEARINYEKLFF. Based on the CDR3 plus reference TRBV2 and TRBJ1-4, the full variable domain is EPEVTQTPSHQVTQMGQEVILRCVPISNHLYFYWYRQILGQKVEFLVSFYNNEISEKSEIFDDQFSVERPDGSNFTLKIRSTKLEDSAMYFCASSEARINYEKLFFGSGTQLSVL.

This sequence joins TRBV6-1 and TRBJ2-7; the match to TRBD2 covers 10 bases. Losses at the gene ends were 1 base for V and 2 bases for J; bases not matched to a gene: 5. The CDR3 extends over 16 amino acids. Germline V gene lookup returns CDR1 MNHNS and CDR2 SASEGT. The DNA for the CDR3 is TGTGCCAGCAGTGAAGTCTCTAGCGGGAGTCCCTACGAGCAGTACTTC. Translated, it gives CASSEVSSGSPYEQYF.

This clone is a singleton in its sample. The V gene is TRBV29-1, the J gene TRBJ2-5, with 7 positions matching TRBD2. V lost 7 bases, J lost 5 bases, and 10 bases stayed unmatched. CDR1 is SQVTM and CDR2 is ANQGSEA in the germline V gene. The CDR3 has 13 amino acids. The CDR3 DNA follows: TGCAGCGCCAGGACTAGAATGGTGGAGACCCAGTACTTC. This codes for CSARTRMVETQYF. The full variable domain, in which reference TRBV29-1 and TRBJ2-5 provide the parts outside the CDR3, is SAVISQKPSRDICQRGTSLTIQCQVDSQVTMMFWYRQQPGQSLTLIATANQGSEATYESGFVIDKFPISRPNLTFSTLTVSNMSPEDSSIYLCSARTRMVETQYFGPGTRLLVL.

The chain links TRBV9 to TRBJ2-3; tentatively, D is TRBD1 (6 bases). CDR3 length: 14 residues. CDR1 and CDR2 (germline): SGDLS, YYNGEE. V was shortened by 4 bases and J by 7 bases, with 16 bases between the two germline ends. Here the CDR3 reads CASSLEATGNTQYF. The DNA for the CDR3 is TGTGCCAGCAGCCTCGAGGCAACAGGGAATACGCAGTATTTT.

V usage is TRBV11-1 and J usage is TRBJ2-2, with D hard to call. The germline gives CDR1 SGHAT, CDR2 FQDESV (reference sequence). The CDR3 extends over 15 amino acids. V was cut by 7 bases and J by 1 base, with 13 bases left in between. Here the CDR3 reads CASTLRRRNTGELFF. As DNA, the CDR3 is TGTGCCAGCACCCTTCGGCGGAGGAACACCGGGGAGCTGTTTTTT.

The rearrangement links TRBV5-8 to TRBJ2-2; tentative D call: TRBD2 (6 bases). Germline CDR1 SGHTS, CDR2 YDEGEE. Trimming removed 0 bases from V and 6 bases from J, with 15 bases in between. There are 16 residues in the CDR3. For the CDR3, the DNA is TGTGCCAGCAGCTTGGATGACAGATGGGGGGCCGGGGAGCTGTTTTTT. This codes for CASSLDDRWGAGELFF.

This rearrangement joins TRBV5-1 to TRBJ1-1; D unresolved. CDR1 and CDR2 (germline): SGHRS, YFSETQ. CDR3 length: 15 amino acids. With 0 bases removed from V and 3 bases from J, the gap between germline ends came to 12 bases. The CDR3 DNA follows: TGCGCCAGCAGCTTGGCCCCCGGAGGCCACACTGAAGCTTTCTTT. Translation: CASSLAPGGHTEAFF.

The chain couples TRBV5-4 to TRBJ2-2; 11 bases match TRBD2. V shed 4 bases, J shed 5 bases, and the junction held 4 bases outside the gene matches. Germline V CDR1 and CDR2: SGHNT, YYREEE (reference sequence). This CDR3 region has 15 residues. The CDR3 nucleotides are TGTGCCAGCAGCCGACTAGCGGGAAATACCGGGGAGCTGTTTTTT. Translation: CASSRLAGNTGELFF.

The chain combines TRBV7-2 with TRBJ1-6; D perhaps matches TRBD1 (5 bases). The CDR3 extends over 15 amino acids. Germline lookup yields CDR1 SGHTA and CDR2 FQGNSA. V was cut by 5 bases and J by 10 bases, with 18 bases left in between. This CDR3 is CASSLRGGVWSPLHF. The DNA of the CDR3 is TGTGCCAGCAGCCTTCGGGGGGGTGTTTGGTCACCCCTCCACTTT.

The V gene is TRBV4-1, the J gene TRBJ2-1, with no clear D. The germline V and J ends were trimmed by 5 bases and 6 bases, with 20 bases remaining between them. The CDR3 runs to 16 residues. Per germline, CDR1 MGHRA and CDR2 YSYEKL. DNA for the CDR3: TGCGCCAGCAGCACGCCGCTCACACAAACGGGCAATGAGCAGTTCTTC. Protein sequence: CASSTPLTQTGNEQFF.

The chain recombines TRBV5-1 with TRBJ2-5; 7 nucleotides match TRBD2. V shed 3 bases and J 2 bases; nucleotides not matched to a gene: 4. Germline CDR1 SGHRS, CDR2 YFSETQ. The CDR3 is 14 amino acids. CDR3 DNA: TGCGCCAGCAGCTCCCCGGGAGGACAAGAGACCCAGTACTTC. Protein: CASSSPGGQETQYF.

The genes are TRBV6-1 and TRBJ2-5, with a possible D match to TRBD2 (6 bases). Between the trimmed V and J ends, which lost 2 bases and 9 bases, there was a span of 13 bases. Germline V CDR1 and CDR2: MNHNS, SASEGT. This CDR3 spans 13 amino acids. CDR3 residues: CASSERDFTPQYF. The CDR3 DNA is TGTGCCAGCAGTGAAAGGGACTTTACCCCCCAGTACTTC.

The genes are TRBV6-4 and TRBJ1-5; TRBD1 aligns across 8 bases. This CDR3 is 19 amino acids long. Losses at the gene ends were 2 bases for V and 0 bases for J; bases not matched to a gene: 12. Germline V gives CDR1 MRHNA, CDR2 SNTAGT. The DNA of the CDR3 is TGTGCCAGCAGTGACACTGGGACAGGTTACCGCTATAGCAATCAGCCCCAGCATTTT. Encoded protein: CASSDTGTGYRYSNQPQHF.

V is TRBV9 and J is TRBJ2-3, with TRBD1 identical over 9 bases. This CDR3 contains 18 residues. Germline loops: CDR1 SGDLS, CDR2 YYNGEE. V dropped 0 bases and J dropped 4; count of bases not matched to a gene: 12. CDR3 loop: CASSVGAGTGRGSDTQYF. DNA of the CDR3: TGTGCCAGCAGCGTAGGCGCCGGGACAGGGAGAGGCTCAGATACGCAGTATTTT.

The J gene is TRBJ2-1, the V gene TRBV5-6, with unresolved D. V was trimmed by 4 bases and J by 4 bases, leaving 3 bases between them. The CDR3 extends over 11 amino acids. CDR1 is SGHDT, CDR2 YYEEEE, per germline. CDR3 sequence (DNA): TGTGCCAGCAGCCATTACAATGAGCAGTTCTTC. It yields the protein CASSHYNEQFF. Full variable domain (missing parts from reference TRBV5-6 and TRBJ2-1): DAGVTQSPTHLIKTRGQQVTLRCSPKSGHDTVSWYQQALGQGPQFIFQYYEEEERQRGNFPDRFSGHQFPNYSSELNVNALLLGDSALYLCASSHYNEQFFGPGTRLTVL.

The chain has TRBV30 and TRBJ1-2; 10 positions match TRBD1. CDR1 is GTSNPN, CDR2 SVGIG, per germline (reference sequence). The junction had 7 bases not matched to a gene; V was cut back by 2 bases and J by 7 bases. The CDR3 contains 14 residues. CDR3 loop: CAWSTGQGNGGYTF. CDR3 sequence (DNA): TGTGCCTGGAGTACGGGACAGGGGAATGGTGGCTACACCTTC. Together with reference TRBV30 and TRBJ1-2, the CDR3 gives the full variable domain: SQTIHQWPATLVQPVGSPLSLECTVEGTSNPNLYWYRQAAGRGLQLLFYSVGIGQISSEVPQNLSASRPQDRQFILSSKKLLLSDSGFYLCAWSTGQGNGGYTFGSGTRLTVV.

The chain has TRBV6-1 and TRBJ2-3, with 12 bases identical to TRBD2. The germline CDR1 and CDR2 sequences are MNHNS and SASEGT. The V gene end was trimmed by 6 bases and the J gene end by 5 bases; junction bases not matched to a gene: 6. This CDR3 region has 15 residues. The CDR3 nucleotides read TGTGCCAGCAGAAGACTAGCGGGAGAGGGAGATACGCAGTATTTT. Amino acids: CASRRLAGEGDTQYF.